This is a list of T cell receptor beta chains from one sample in a study of blood T cell repertoires in COVID-19. Sequencing was performed with immunoSEQ multiplex PCR; in TCRdb, only in-frame clones are kept and a portion is missing. Of 90,000 or so clones in the sample, approximately 91% are singletons; the top ten hold about 2%. Sequenced sample: peripheral blood. The source is a human donor with active COVID-19. The donor label of this sample is uncertain. CDR3s include the opening cysteine and the closing phenylalanine or tryptophan. D genes are given only for firm matches. Expanded clones are given a class, and other clones once, few, many or no size at all.

d_call,v_call,j_call,clone_size,cdr3_nt,cdr3_aa
.,TRBV4-1,TRBJ2-3,.,TGCGCCAGCAGCCAAGATTTGGGGGGAGCTGATACAGATACGCAGTATTTT,CASSQDLGGADTDTQYF
TRBD2,TRBV5-1,TRBJ2-5,once,TGCGCCAGCAGACCCGGGACTAGCGGGGAGACCCAGTACTTC,CASRPGTSGETQYF
.,TRBV18,TRBJ1-5,.,TGTGCCAGCTCACCACCAGGGGGTGGCAATCAGCCCCAGCATTTT,CASSPPGGGNQPQHF
.,TRBV4-2,TRBJ2-1,.,TGTGCCAGCAGCCCAGGGGAGGGATATGAGCAGTTCTTC,CASSPGEGYEQFF
.,TRBV9,TRBJ2-2,once,TGTGCCAGCAGCCCCCGCGGCCCGAACACCGGGGAGCTGTTTTTT,CASSPRGPNTGELFF
TRBD2,TRBV9,TRBJ2-3,.,TGTGCCAGCAGCGTAGGGCGGCTAGCGGGGGGGTCACGCACAGATACGCAGTATTTT,CASSVGRLAGGSRTDTQYF
.,TRBV2,TRBJ1-2,.,TGTGCCAGCAGTGAAGCCGAGGCAGGGCTTAACTATGGCTACACCTTC,CASSEAEAGLNYGYTF
.,TRBV19,TRBJ2-1,.,TGTGCCAGTAGTCCCCTGAAGGTTAGGGACGGGAGCTCCTACAATGAGCAGTTCTTC,CASSPLKVRDGSSYNEQFF
.,TRBV27,TRBJ2-2,.,TGTGCCAGCAGTTACGGCGGGGAGCTGTTTTTT,CASSYGGELFF
TRBD1,TRBV7-6,TRBJ1-3,.,TGTGCCAGCAGCTCAGGGACAGGGAGAGGAAACACCATATATTTT,CASSSGTGRGNTIYF
.,TRBV15,TRBJ2-3,.,TGTGCCACCAGCAGAGAGGGCCCCTTTACAGATACGCAGTATTTT,CATSREGPFTDTQYF
.,TRBV30,TRBJ1-2,.,TGTGCCTGGATCCCGCTCCTCGGTCGCCCCGGCTATGGCTACACCTTC,CAWIPLLGRPGYGYTF
TRBD1,TRBV11-2,TRBJ1-3,.,TGTGCCAGCAGCTCCACCGCCGACAGGGTCTCTGGAAACACCATATATTTT,CASSSTADRVSGNTIYF
TRBD1,TRBV7-3,TRBJ1-6,.,TGTGCCAGCAGCTTCTCCGCCAGGGGGCTTTCACCCCTCCACTTT,CASSFSARGLSPLHF
.,TRBV9,TRBJ2-7,.,TGTGCCAGCAGCGTAGATCTGGCGGTATACGAGCAGTACTTC,CASSVDLAVYEQYF
.,TRBV19,TRBJ1-2,.,TGTGCCAGTACCTCACTCATCGGGGGGCGCCTTCTTAACTATGGCTACACCTTC,CASTSLIGGRLLNYGYTF
.,TRBV11-2,TRBJ1-4,.,TGTGCCAGCAGCCCCCGGTTAGAAGAAAAACTGTTTTTT,CASSPRLEEKLFF
TRBD1,TRBV10-3,TRBJ2-6,.,TGTGCCATCAGTGAGTCTGGGACAGCGATCCACGTCCTGACTTTC,CAISESGTAIHVLTF
TRBD1,TRBV7-6,TRBJ2-7,.,TGTGCCAGCAGCTTAGCCGGACAGGGCAGGACCTTCGAGCAGTACTTC,CASSLAGQGRTFEQYF
TRBD1,TRBV7-9,TRBJ1-4,.,TGTGCCAGCAGCTCAGGGACAGGGTCTGAAAAACTGTTTTTT,CASSSGTGSEKLFF
TRBD1,TRBV7-9,TRBJ1-4,.,TGTGCCAGCAGCTCGGACAGGGTCGGGACTAATGAAAAACTGTTTTTT,CASSSDRVGTNEKLFF
.,TRBV7-2,TRBJ1-2,few,TGTGCCAGCGGCAGACGGGTTCACTTACAGGGTAGCTATGGCTACACCTTC,CASGRRVHLQGSYGYTF
.,TRBV6-5,TRBJ1-5,.,TGTGCCAGCAGTTCAGCACGGGGGGTATATCAGCCCCAGCATTTT,CASSSARGVYQPQHF
TRBD2,TRBV7-3,TRBJ2-5,.,TGTGCCAGCAGCTTAAACGGGGGGTCCCAAGAGACCCAGTACTTC,CASSLNGGSQETQYF
TRBD1,TRBV18,TRBJ1-6,.,TGTGCCAGCTCAAGGACAGGGTATAATTCACCCCTCCACTTT,CASSRTGYNSPLHF
TRBD2,TRBV7-2,TRBJ2-2,.,TGTGCCAGCAGCTTCCTAGCGGGGGGGCCAGGGAGTGGGACCGGGGAGCTGTTTTTT,CASSFLAGGPGSGTGELFF
.,TRBV25-1,TRBJ2-3,once,TGTGCCAGCAGTGAATATACAGGTTCAGATACGCAGTATTTT,CASSEYTGSDTQYF
.,TRBV28,TRBJ2-2,.,TGTGCCAGCAGGCCCGGTCCCGGGGAGCTGTTTTTT,CASRPGPGELFF
TRBD2,TRBV7-2,TRBJ2-7,.,TGTGCCAGCAGCCTAACTAGCGAACTCTACGAGCAGTACTTC,CASSLTSELYEQYF
.,TRBV15,TRBJ1-4,.,TGTGCCACCAGCAGAACTGGGACAAACCTTAATGAAAAACTGTTTTTT,CATSRTGTNLNEKLFF
.,TRBV9,TRBJ1-1,.,TGTGCCAGCAGCGTATCCCCAGTACCCCGTGGCACTGAAGCTTTCTTT,CASSVSPVPRGTEAFF
.,TRBV20-1,TRBJ2-3,.,TGCAGTGCTATGCGGGATACGCAGTATTTT,CSAMRDTQYF
.,TRBV5-6,TRBJ2-7,.,TGTGCCAGCAGTGGGCTTTCTTACGAGCAGTACTTC,CASSGLSYEQYF
.,TRBV13,TRBJ2-4,.,TGTGCCAGCAGCTTAGGGGCCCTGGCCAAAAACATTCAGTACTTC,CASSLGALAKNIQYF
TRBD2,TRBV5-1,TRBJ2-1,.,TGCGCCAGCAGCTTGGAGACTAGCGGGGGGCTCACCTACAATGAGCAGTTCTTC,CASSLETSGGLTYNEQFF
TRBD1,TRBV5-4,TRBJ2-7,.,TGTGCCAGCAGCGACAAAGACAGGGGGCGGCAAAGCGAGCAGTACTTC,CASSDKDRGRQSEQYF
.,TRBV7-9,TRBJ1-6,few,TGTGCCAGCAGGGGGGACACCCGCTCCTATAATTCACCCCTCCACTTT,CASRGDTRSYNSPLHF
.,TRBV9,TRBJ2-3,.,TGTGCCAGCAGCGCCGAAGGGGGGGGGAGCACAGATACGCAGTATTTT,CASSAEGGGSTDTQYF
.,TRBV5-4,TRBJ2-1,.,TGTGCCAGCAGCTTGGACATAAATGAGCAGTTCTTC,CASSLDINEQFF
.,TRBV3-1/TRBV3-2,TRBJ1-3,.,TGTGCCAGCAGCCAGTCGGGTCTGGCGACTGGAAACACCATATATTTT,CASSQSGLATGNTIYF
.,TRBV6-5,TRBJ1-2,.,TGTGCCAGCCTCGGCGGGGATGGCTACACCTTC,CASLGGDGYTF
TRBD2,TRBV4-1,TRBJ2-1,.,TGCGCCAGCAGCCAAGGCCTCGGGACTAGCGGTGACAATGAGCAGTTCTTC,CASSQGLGTSGDNEQFF
TRBD2,TRBV5-1,TRBJ2-5,.,TGCGCCAGCAGCCCTACTACTAGCGGGGGGGCCCAGGTGTCCGGAGAGACCCAGTACTTC,CASSPTTSGGAQVSGETQYF
TRBD1,TRBV19,TRBJ2-7,.,TGTGCCAGTAGTACCCGGGACAGCTCCTACGAGCAGTACTTC,CASSTRDSSYEQYF
TRBD2,TRBV6-1,TRBJ2-1,.,TGTGCCAGCAGTGAATCGGCGGGACTAGCGGGGAGAAATGAGCAGTTCTTC,CASSESAGLAGRNEQFF
.,TRBV7-2,TRBJ1-2,.,TGTGCCAGCCTCGGGGGAGCTAACTATGGCTACACCTTC,CASLGGANYGYTF
.,TRBV6-5,TRBJ2-4,.,TGTGCCAGCAAAGACCTAGACGAGGCCAAAAACATTCAGTACTTC,CASKDLDEAKNIQYF
TRBD2,TRBV5-4,TRBJ2-1,.,TGTGCCAGCAGCTTTGGACTAGCGGGGGAGCAGTTCTTC,CASSFGLAGEQFF
TRBD2,TRBV28,TRBJ2-1,.,TGTGCCAGCAGTTTATCCGGGGGGGGCCTTGGTGAGCAGTTCTTC,CASSLSGGGLGEQFF
.,TRBV7-9,TRBJ1-2,.,TGTGCCAGCAGCCCCCGGGACACTACTACTAACTATGGCTACACCTTC,CASSPRDTTTNYGYTF
.,TRBV18,TRBJ1-4,.,TGTGCCAGCTCACGACCGGGAGGGACTAATGAAAAACTGTTTTTT,CASSRPGGTNEKLFF
.,TRBV11-2,TRBJ2-7,.,TGTGCCAGCAGCCTCGGCTGGAGGGGAACCTACGAGCAGTACTTC,CASSLGWRGTYEQYF
TRBD1,TRBV2,TRBJ1-1,.,TGTGCCAGGGGACAGGGGGCGCGGACTGAAGCTTTCTTT,CARGQGARTEAFF
TRBD1,TRBV6-6,TRBJ2-7,.,TGTGCCAGCAGTTACGGGACAGACTACGAGCAGTACTTC,CASSYGTDYEQYF